The TCR beta chain under discussion was sequenced for a study of post-analysis software for immune sequencing data. Study-level points and caveats: With TRBV5-6, TRBV5-1 and TRBV20-1 included, about five TRBV segments were more frequent in patients than in controls.

TCR beta libraries were prepared from cDNA with unique molecular identifiers. TCRdb re-analysed the PCR reads in MiXCR, keeping a single row per CDR3 protein. In the table there are roughly 670,000 distinct CDR3 sequences, 55% to 60% of which are singletons. Deletions cut 2 bases from V and 7 bases from J, with 12 bases between. Germline V gene lookup returns CDR1 SQVTM and CDR2 ANQGSEA. The CDR3 is made up of 12 amino acids. With respect to this clonotype: Its cognate antigen is unknown.

The chain joins TRBV29-1 to TRBJ2-7; D possibly uses TRBD1 or TRBD2 (5 bases each). The sequencing input was blood. This TCR was recovered from a girl aged 2-9 years with multiple sclerosis. DNA for the CDR3: TGCAGCGTTGAAAATAGGGACGCTGAGCAGTACTTC. Translation gives CSVENRDAEQYF.